Sequencing of this T cell receptor (beta chain) was carried out in a study of healthy donors' naive CD4 and CD8 T cells. Study at large: TCR alpha primers covered all functional IMGT alpha gene variants.

Each TCR library used 500 ng of total RNA and a linear amplification protocol. TCRdb redid the calling of the reads with MiXCR, one entry per CDR3 protein. The sample lists 180,000 or so distinct CDR3 sequences, about 74% occurring once. Germline V gene sequence: CDR1 SQVTM, CDR2 ANQGSEA. The CDR3 contains 15 residues. This clonotype was counted a few times. An end of the junction differs from the germline gene, which may be a read error. Naive CD4+ cells were sorted as CD4+CD8-CD45RO-CD45RA+; naive CD8+ as CD8+CD4-CD45RA+CD27bright. The TCR was taken from a pool of human donors in good health; the sample pools cells from several healthy donors. This chain links TRBV29-1 with TRBJ1-3; D possibly corresponds to TRBD1 (6 bases). The sequenced material came from naive CD4+ and CD8+ T cells sorted from blood, pooled from several donors. In nucleotides, the CDR3 is TGCAGCGTGGAAGCTTGGCAGGGGAGCGGAAACACCATATATTTT. It yields the protein CSVEAWQGSGNTIYF.